Below, 4 T cell receptor beta chains from the same sample are listed, as sequenced in a study of blood T cell repertoires in COVID-19. Data came from immunoSEQ multiplex PCR; TCRdb stores just in-frame clones and leaves some out. This sample has roughly 310,000 clones, with roughly 90% found just once. The sequencing sample was made of PBMCs or T cells enriched from blood (not recorded which). These TCRs come from a man aged 55 to 70 who had recovered from COVID-19.

In this sample, this clone turned up once. This rearrangement joins TRBV18 to TRBJ1-1; 7 bases are shared with TRBD1. CDR1 is KGHSH and CDR2 is LQKENI in the germline V gene. The CDR3 is made up of 15 amino acids. V lost 2 bases, J lost 1 base, and 4 bases stayed unmatched. The DNA for the CDR3 is TGTGCCAGCTCACCAATGAGGACAGGGAACACTGAAGCTTTCTTT. It specifies CASSPMRTGNTEAFF.

This clone was detected only once. This chain uses TRBV5-4 with TRBJ2-5, with TRBD2 identical over 14 bases. Trimming cost V 4 bases and J 5 bases; bases outside gene matches: 10. Per germline, CDR1 SGHNT and CDR2 YYREEE (reference sequence). The CDR3 spans 17 residues. CDR3 DNA sequence: TGTGCCAGCAGCATCGGGACTAGCGGGGGCCGGGGGGAGACCCAGTACTTC. Translating gives CASSIGTSGGRGETQYF. The full variable domain, its missing parts supplied by reference TRBV5-4 and TRBJ2-5, is ETGVTQSPTHLIKTRGQQVTLRCSSQSGHNTVSWYQQALGQGPQFIFQYYREEENGRGNFPPRFSGLQFPNYSSELNVNALELDDSALYLCASSIGTSGGRGETQYFGPGTRLLVL.

V is TRBV24-1 and J is TRBJ2-1, with 9 bases matching TRBD1. The germline V gene encodes CDR1 KGHDR and CDR2 SFDVKD. The CDR3 covers 16 residues. V was pared by 3 bases and J by 8 bases, with 10 bases of the junction left unmatched. CDR3 residues: CATSDTNPGQGDEQFF. In nucleotides, the CDR3 is TGTGCCACCAGTGATACAAATCCGGGACAGGGCGATGAGCAGTTCTTC.

CDR3: CASSYGLAGGSRYEQFF. The CDR3 coding sequence is TGTGCCAGCAGTTACGGACTAGCGGGGGGCTCCCGTTATGAGCAGTTCTTC. This sequence joins TRBV6-2 or TRBV6-3 and TRBJ2-1; TRBD2 agrees at 14 bases. This CDR3 contains 17 residues. Germline lookup yields CDR1 MNHEY and CDR2 SVGEGT. Trimming removed 2 bases from V and 8 bases from J; junction bases left unmatched: 8.